This T cell receptor (beta chain) was retrieved from a study of vaccination and CD4 T cells after COVID-19. Treatment described: approximately nine-day PBMC culture with coronavirus spike peptide pools or control peptides (ViraFEST assay). J lost 6 bases, V lost 1 base, and 4 bases had no gene match. The CDR3 consists of 15 residues. Germline loops: CDR1 LGHDT, CDR2 YNNKEL (reference sequence). Overall study results and limits: SARS-CoV-2-reactive clonotypes rose nonsignificantly, with the median going from 21 to 38.

Sequencing of DNA taken from cultured CD4+ T cells relied on the Oncomine TCR Beta short-read assay. The authors extracted genomic DNA from cultured CD4+ T cells. TCRdb reprocessed the PCR reads with MiXCR, giving one entry per CDR3 protein. Here the sample spans 16,000 or so distinct CDR3 sequences, approximately 55% being singletons. Concerning this clonotype: Its antigen is still unknown.

The gene calls are TRBV3-1 and TRBJ1-5; the match to TRBD1 covers 9 bases. The sequence came from a human donor who had recovered from COVID-19. The sequenced sample was CD4+ T cells from blood, cultured in vitro. The CDR3 protein is CASSQATGGSQPQHF. The CDR3, as DNA: TGTGCCAGCAGCCAAGCGACAGGGGGGTCTCAGCCCCAGCATTTT.